A single sample gave rise to the 7 T cell receptor beta chains below, sequenced in a study of T cell responses to AZD1222 COVID-19 vaccine. Sequenced by immunoSEQ multiplex PCR; TCRdb stores in-frame clones only, minus some. The sample consists of some 150,000 clones, approximately 88% of them appearing once. The specimen comprised peripheral blood, sampled on day 0 of AZD1222 vaccination. The receptors were gathered from an adult in good health.

The genes are TRBV6-5 and TRBJ2-6; no clear D. V was cut by 7 bases and J by 0 bases, with 10 bases left in between. The germline gives CDR1 MNHEY, CDR2 SVGAGI. The length of the CDR3 is 15 residues. The CDR3 reads CASKSVGSGANVLTF. CDR3 nucleotides: TGTGCCAGCAAAAGTGTCGGCTCTGGGGCCAACGTCCTGACTTTC.

This clone was seen a handful of times. The V and J genes are TRBV2 and TRBJ1-6; D gene ambiguous. CDR1 and CDR2 from the germline V gene are SNHLY and FYNNEI. This CDR3 has 12 residues. V was pared by 8 bases and J by 13 bases, with 15 bases between. The CDR3, as DNA: TGTGCCAGCCTAGCCGCTCTTTTGCCCCTCCACTTT. Translation: CASLAALLPLHF.

The chain employs TRBV11-3 and TRBJ2-1; D remains ambiguous. Trimming removed 3 bases from V and 0 bases from J, with 9 bases in between. This CDR3 has 15 amino acids. Germline CDR1 and CDR2: SGHNT and YENEEA. As DNA, the CDR3 is TGTGCCAGCAGCTTCTCCGAAAGCTCCTACAATGAGCAGTTCTTC. Residues: CASSFSESSYNEQFF.

This clone has just one count. V and J are TRBV29-1 and TRBJ1-1; D uncertain. Trimming took off 3 bases at V and 1 base at J, with 3 bases between the two ends. CDR1 is SQVTM, CDR2 ANQGSEA, per germline. The CDR3 runs 11 residues. In DNA, the CDR3 is TGCAGCGTTGACGAGAACACTGAAGCTTTCTTT. This gives the protein CSVDENTEAFF.

This chain joins TRBV29-1 and TRBJ1-2, with D possibly TRBD1 on 5 matching bases. Germline values: CDR1 SQVTM, CDR2 ANQGSEA. The CDR3 sequence is 11 residues long. Trimming took off 3 bases at V and 6 bases at J, with 8 bases between the two ends. The CDR3 DNA reads TGCAGCGTTGACCGGGGGAATGGCTACACCTTC. It encodes CSVDRGNGYTF.

The J gene is TRBJ2-3, the V gene TRBV5-5; the D gene is possibly TRBD2 (5 bases). There are 14 residues in the CDR3. Germline assignment: CDR1 SGHKS and CDR2 YYEKEE (reference sequence). V lost 4 bases to trimming and J lost 2 bases, with 11 bases between them. CDR3 DNA: TGTGCCAGCAGCCCGGACTTTTACACAGATACGCAGTATTTT. Residues: CASSPDFYTDTQYF. Full variable domain (rest looked up from reference TRBV5-5 and TRBJ2-3): DAGVTQSPTHLIKTRGQQVTLRCSPISGHKSVSWYQQVLGQGPQFIFQYYEKEERGRGNFPDRFSARQFPNYSSELNVNALLLGDSALYLCASSPDFYTDTQYFGPGTRLTVL.

This clone came up once. The chain uses TRBV11-2 and TRBJ2-3, with D possibly being TRBD1 or TRBD2 (5 bases each). Germline assignment: CDR1 SGHAT and CDR2 FQNNGV. This CDR3 is built from 16 residues. Trimming shortened V by 5 bases and J by 4 bases, and 19 bases separated the two germline ends. CDR3 in amino acids: CASSPRGTGLADTQYF. DNA of the CDR3: TGTGCCAGCAGCCCAAGAGGGACGGGCCTCGCAGATACGCAGTATTTT.